This entry lists 2 T cell receptor beta chains sequenced from one sample in a study of vaccination and CD4 T cells after COVID-19. Cultured CD4+ T-cell DNA underwent Oncomine TCR Beta short-read sequencing. TCRdb re-derived calls from the PCR reads in MiXCR, one entry per CDR3 protein. The top ten hold under 20% of the sample, which has more than 13,000 distinct CDR3 sequences, 30% seen once. Noted treatment: 10-day PBMC culture with coronavirus spike peptide pools or control peptides (ViraFEST assay). Antigen specificity for these receptors is unknown. Sample: cultured CD4+ T cells from blood. The receptors derive from a human donor with COVID-19.

This clonotype was seen only a few times. The gene calls are TRBV30 and TRBJ1-5; D is possibly TRBD1 (6 bases). The CDR3 runs to 15 residues. CDR1 is GTSNPN, CDR2 SVGIG, per germline (reference sequence). V lost 3 bases, J lost 1 base, and 13 bases lay in between. The CDR3 loop reads CAWSLKGGSNQPQHF. In nucleotides, the CDR3 is TGTGCCTGGAGCCTAAAAGGGGGAAGCAATCAGCCCCAGCATTTT.

This clonotype was seen only a few times. The chain joins TRBV5-1 to TRBJ2-5; 10 nucleotides line up with TRBD1. Trimming removed 2 bases from V and 3 bases from J; junction bases left unmatched: 7. The germline V gene encodes CDR1 SGHRS and CDR2 YFSETQ. CDR3 size: 16 residues. This CDR3 is CASSLNVGTGEETQYF. Here the CDR3 DNA reads TGCGCCAGCAGCTTAAATGTCGGGACAGGGGAAGAGACCCAGTACTTC.